This T cell receptor beta chain was documented in a study of T cell clones after liver transplantation. Overall study: Post-transplant blood was tracked for graft-donor-reactive T cell clones identified in a pre-transplant mixed lymphocyte reaction. Draws occurred before transplant, before withdrawal, and after complete or failed withdrawal. Study-wide results and limits: Circulating graft-donor-reactive CD4 TCRbeta sequences fell significantly post-transplant in 5 of 8 subjects.

CDR1 SGHTA and CDR2 FQGNSA come from the germline V gene. With 3 bases removed from V and 6 bases from J, the gap between germline ends came to 17 bases. The CDR3 has 15 residues. Clones were sequenced by immunoSEQ multiplex PCR, and TCRdb holds only the in-frame ones, with some missing. This table holds tens of thousands of clones, about four fifths found once. CD3+CD4+ and CD3+CD8+ cells were FACS-sorted from thawed unstimulated PBMCs. This clone was recorded once. Its antigen is not known. This specimen consisted of CD4+ T cells from blood, obtained 12 months after liver transplant. The TCR comes from a human patient who received a liver transplant. Some of the T cells may derive from the graft donor. The chain recombines TRBV7-2 with TRBJ1-1, with D possibly TRBD1 on 5 matching bases. CDR3 in DNA: TGTGCCAGCAGCTTTAGGGACCCGGGTCTAGCTGAAGCTTTCTTT. Protein sequence: CASSFRDPGLAEAFF.